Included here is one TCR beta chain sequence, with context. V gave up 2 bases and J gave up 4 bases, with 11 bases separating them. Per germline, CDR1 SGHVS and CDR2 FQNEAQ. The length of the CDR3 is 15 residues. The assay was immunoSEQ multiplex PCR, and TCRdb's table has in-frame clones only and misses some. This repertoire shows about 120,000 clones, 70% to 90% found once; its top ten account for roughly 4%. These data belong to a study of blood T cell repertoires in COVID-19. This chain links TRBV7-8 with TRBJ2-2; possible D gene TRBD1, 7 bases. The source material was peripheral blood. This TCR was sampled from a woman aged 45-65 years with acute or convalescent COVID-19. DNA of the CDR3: TGTGCCAGCAGCTTACACAGGGGAGGCACCGGGGAGCTGTTTTTT. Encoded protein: CASSLHRGGTGELFF. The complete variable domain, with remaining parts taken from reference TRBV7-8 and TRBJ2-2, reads GAGVSQSPRYKVAKRGQDVALRCDPISGHVSLFWYQQALGQGPEFLTYFQNEAQLDKSGLPSDRFFAERPEGSVSTLKIQRTQQEDSAVYLCASSLHRGGTGELFFGEGSRLTVL.